The rows below give T cell receptor beta chains drawn from one sample of a study of T cell responses to AZD1222 COVID-19 vaccine. Method: immunoSEQ multiplex PCR; TCRdb's copy keeps in-frame clones and lacks some. Of approximately 150,000 clones listed, 80% to 95% are singletons. Material: peripheral blood, obtained on day 0 of AZD1222 vaccination. These receptors were taken from an adult in good health. CDR3s leave out the opening cysteine and the closing phenylalanine or tryptophan. The order of the fields is D gene, V gene, J gene, CDR3 protein. The D gene is left open where the match is weak.

d_call: TRBD1
v_call: TRBV7-2
j_call: TRBJ1-2
cdr3_aa: ASSPRTGEGGYT

d_call: TRBD2
v_call: TRBV27
j_call: TRBJ2-1
cdr3_aa: ASTLAGTRDNEQF

d_call: TRBD1
v_call: TRBV6-5
j_call: TRBJ2-7
cdr3_aa: ASSYSIGQVYEQY

d_call: TRBD1
v_call: TRBV2
j_call: TRBJ1-5
cdr3_aa: ASSTQGANNNQPQH

d_call: -
v_call: TRBV3-1/TRBV3-2
j_call: TRBJ1-5
cdr3_aa: ASSQEGSNQPQH

d_call: TRBD2
v_call: TRBV28
j_call: TRBJ2-7
cdr3_aa: ANSAGPSYEQY

d_call: -
v_call: TRBV1
j_call: TRBJ2-5
cdr3_aa: TSSQDYLQETQY

d_call: -
v_call: TRBV19
j_call: TRBJ2-6
cdr3_aa: ASSMDSLLSGANVLT

d_call: TRBD1
v_call: TRBV10-3
j_call: TRBJ1-4
cdr3_aa: AIGPRGRESEKLF

d_call: -
v_call: TRBV2
j_call: TRBJ1-3
cdr3_aa: ASSESGSDTGNTIY